This record covers a single TCR beta chain. This clonotype came up a few times. No cognate antigen has been identified for it. One base away there is no much larger clone; base qualities are not given. The source of the sample is a study of regulatory T cells in long-lasting Graves disease (dated by TCRdb to the early 2020s). Concerning the study at large: To count as having persistent Graves' disease, a patient had to have received antithyroid drug treatment for over 5 years with TSH receptor autoantibodies remaining persistently positive. The study was conducted in China and was registered as a clinical trial. Peripheral blood TCR sequencing and RNA sequencing compared persistent Graves' disease patients with newly diagnosed Graves' disease patients. Antithyroid drugs had been taken for roughly 10 years on average by persistent Graves' disease patients in the clinical cohort. A total of around 35 samples underwent TCR sequencing: some 13 from persistent and approximately 20 from newly diagnosed Graves' disease patients.

The library was generated by multiplex PCR. These reads were obtained on an Illumina HiSeq 4000. TCR beta libraries were built with iRepertoire HTBI primers and Arm-PCR amplification of CDR3 regions. Before sequencing, the PCR products underwent gel purification. The study's processing was this. Across samples, approximately 68 TRBV and roughly 15 TRBJ segments were identified and used for gene usage analysis of CDR3 amino acid clonotypes. COPE and FqMerger were used to merge filtered high-quality paired reads into contigs. BLAST was used to align contigs to IMGT TRBV, TRBD and TRBJ reference genes, with CDR3 defined following IMGT. Clonotypes above 0.1% frequency were classified as highly expanded clones. Shannon entropy was used to measure repertoire diversity, and the Gini coefficient was used to measure V-J evenness. A clonotype found in more than one individual was treated as public. TCRdb ran its own pipeline on the public reads, namely fastp trimming at Q25 and MiXCR clone calling, and kept in-frame beta chains. Each entry is one CDR3 protein sequence, shown with its most common DNA and genes. The V and J calls were determined by TCRdb, not by the authors. The sample table records about 470,000 distinct CDR3 sequences; roughly 21% of these occur just once. The ten largest clones take up 7% to 9% of the sample.

The germline ends are 18 bases apart after V is trimmed by 2 bases and J by 2 bases. Per the germline V gene (reference sequence), GTSNPN is the CDR1 and SVGIG is the CDR2. CDR3 length: 16 amino acids, cysteine to phenylalanine. Just CDR3 DNA is preserved here, 48 bases in frame from base 1. What the authors observed across the whole study: The authors noted that the small sample size was a limitation that may lower accuracy. Persistent disease showed preferential use of TRBV28, TRBJ1-2 and TRBJ2-5, whereas newly diagnosed disease favored TRBV20-1 and TRBJ2-1. Compared with newly diagnosed patients, patients with persistent Graves' disease had lower TCR Shannon entropy and fewer highly expanded clones, which suggests clonal expansion. More public clonotypes were shared among persistent patients (roughly 2,700) than among newly diagnosed patients (roughly 1,000). The study examined only peripheral blood because the primary lesion, thyroid tissue, could not be accessed. Sequencing and analysis were limited to the TCR beta chain.

The sample's time point label, decoded: persistent/refractory GD, antithyroid drugs over 5 years with positive TRAb. For both TCR sequencing and RNA sequencing, RNA was extracted from PBMCs using TRIzol. Graves' disease was diagnosed according to American Thyroid Association guidelines. The patients came from an endocrinology department in Xi'an, China. Each patient gave around 9 milliliters of peripheral blood, collected in an EDTA anticoagulant tube. Ficoll Paque Plus density gradient separation was used to isolate PBMCs, and no further T cell sorting was performed. An Agilent 2100 Bioanalyzer and agarose gel were used to assess RNA quality, and a NanoDrop 2000 was used to measure RNA concentration.

The sample was peripheral blood mononuclear cells (PBMCs), taken when the disease was refractory, from a patient treated with antithyroid drugs. This clonotype was sampled from a female donor with Graves disease. The rearranged chain carries TRBV30 and TRBJ2-5; TRBD1 is a weak D gene call, 6 bases matching. The sequenced DNA is TGTGCCTGGAGTCCGGGCTTCAGGGGCCCACAAGAGACCCAGTACTTC. It specifies CAWSPGFRGPQETQYF.